This T cell receptor (beta chain) stems from a study of T cell changes during pregnancy in multiple sclerosis. The method was immunoSEQ multiplex PCR; TCRdb's version includes in-frame clones alone and lacks a portion of them. Altogether under 110,000 clones are present, around 92% being singletons, with the ten largest covering less than 2%. Losses at the gene ends were 1 base for V and 8 bases for J; bases not matched to a gene: 6. Germline lookup yields CDR1 SSHAT and CDR2 FNYEAQ (reference sequence). The CDR3 contains 15 residues. Here the sequenced sample was peripheral blood, taken after pregnancy. This rearrangement joins TRBV7-7 to TRBJ2-2, with 8 bases matching TRBD2. This receptor was taken from a female donor with multiple sclerosis, enrolled in a pregnancy study. The DNA of the CDR3 is TGTGCCAGCAGCTTAGGGGCCAGCGGGAGAGGGGAGCTGTTTTTT. It yields the protein CASSLGASGRGELFF.